This paragraph covers one T cell receptor (beta chain) sequence. Its antigen is currently unknown. The junction had 8 bases not matched to a gene; V was cut back by 6 bases and J by 3 bases. This CDR3 comprises 15 residues. Looked up from germline, CDR1 is MNHEY and CDR2 is SVGAGI. Sequencing targeted expressed TCRB transcripts, as all isolated RNA had been reverse transcribed. The table came from immunoSEQ multiplex PCR; TCRdb's copy has only in-frame clones and leaves some out. Of more than 55,000 clones listed, roughly 52% are singletons. The data originate from a study of beta chain features in type 1 diabetes. Notes on the study in general: Reduced insertions and increased deletions marked VDJ junctions in type 1 diabetes patients. Moderate but significant shortening of TCRB CDR3s was recorded in all four CD4+ subsets from Type 1 diabetes patients. In these data, an HLA type influence on TCRB rearrangement remained unresolved. The naive, central memory and Treg TCRB repertoires of patients appeared to be more similar to one another than those of healthy donors.

Using CD45RO/CCR7/CD25/CD127/CD95/CD27, CD4+ naive, central memory, regulatory and stem cell-like memory cells were sorted. This sequence was found in a woman in her 40s with type 1 diabetes. The chain links TRBV6-5 to TRBJ1-5, with 7 positions matching TRBD1. The sample comprised Tregs from blood. CDR3 coding DNA: TGTGCCAGCAGAAGACAGGGAACCACCAATCAGCCCCAGCATTTT. This sequence encodes CASRRQGTTNQPQHF.